A single sample is the source of the 17 T cell receptor beta chains below, sequenced in a study of Ad26.COV2.S vaccination and SARS-CoV-2 variants. Sequenced by immunoSEQ multiplex PCR; TCRdb stores in-frame clones only, minus some. In the table there are 350,000 to 450,000 clones, 83% of which are singletons. The treatment here: roughly 19 received Ad26.COV2.S at low or high dose, single or two shots; roughly five received placebo; per-sample allocation not given. Repertoires come from day 63 after the first vaccine or placebo injection. Source: peripheral blood, taken in a trial of Ad26.COV2.S vaccine versus placebo. The source is a person between 18 and 65 years old who received the Ad26.COV2.S COVID-19 vaccine or a placebo.

The chain combines TRBV5-1 with TRBJ2-5; D ambiguous. The CDR3 consists of 14 residues. The V gene lost 1 base and the J gene lost 2 bases, with 9 bases spanning the gap. The germline gives CDR1 SGHRS, CDR2 YFSETQ. CDR3 sequence reads: CASSLTQPQETQYF. As DNA, the CDR3 is TGCGCCAGCAGCTTGACACAGCCGCAAGAGACCCAGTACTTC.

The sample holds a few counts of this clone. The chain uses TRBV5-4 and TRBJ2-7; D call uncertain. The CDR3 consists of 14 residues. Germline CDR1 SGHNT, CDR2 YYREEE (reference sequence). Trimming shortened V by 1 base and J by 2 bases, and 10 bases separated the two germline ends. CDR3 loop: CASSLYRAPYEQYF. CDR3 bases: TGTGCCAGCAGCTTGTACCGGGCACCCTACGAGCAGTACTTC.

This chain links TRBV5-1 with TRBJ1-4, with TRBD1 identical over 8 bases. CDR3 length: 13 amino acids. Germline values: CDR1 SGHRS, CDR2 YFSETQ. V lost 5 bases to trimming and J lost 8 bases; unmatched junction nucleotides: 5. Here the CDR3 reads CASSRTGNEKLFF. In nucleotides, the CDR3 is TGCGCCAGCAGTCGGACAGGGAACGAAAAACTGTTTTTT.

This rearrangement joins TRBV29-1 to TRBJ2-7, with TRBD1 matching over 10 bases. This CDR3 has 12 amino acids. V lost 6 bases and J lost 6; bases outside the gene matches: 5. The germline CDR1 and CDR2 sequences are SQVTM and ANQGSEA. In nucleotides, the CDR3 is TGCAGCGTCTCCGGGACAGGGGTCGAGCAGTACTTC. Translating gives CSVSGTGVEQYF.

This clone showed up just once. The rearrangement joins TRBV7-2 to TRBJ1-5; a weak D match, TRBD1 (5 bases). The germline V gene has CDR1 SGHTA and CDR2 FQGNSA. Between the trimmed V and J ends, which lost 1 base and 3 bases, there was a span of 10 bases. The CDR3 consists of 15 residues. CDR3 in amino acids: CASSLGAGPNQPQHF. Written as DNA, the CDR3 is TGTGCCAGCAGCTTAGGAGCAGGGCCCAATCAGCCCCAGCATTTT. Using reference TRBV7-2 and TRBJ1-5 for the parts outside the CDR3, the full variable domain is GAGVSQSPSNKVTEKGKDVELRCDPISGHTALYWYRQSLGQGLEFLIYFQGNSAPDKSGLPSDRFSAERTGGSVSTLTIQRTQQEDSAVYLCASSLGAGPNQPQHFGDGTRLSIL.

The gene calls are TRBV29-1 and TRBJ2-7, with 10 bases fitting TRBD1. Germline trimming cut 4 bases from V and 7 bases from J; bases unmatched to any gene: 7. This CDR3 spans 13 amino acids. Germline-derived CDR1 and CDR2 are SQVTM and ANQGSEA. The CDR3 nucleotides read TGCAGCGTTGGACAGGGGGCTCAAGCGGAGCAGTACTTC. Its protein product is CSVGQGAQAEQYF.

V usage is TRBV11-3 and J usage is TRBJ2-4; D possibly matches TRBD1 or TRBD2 (5 bases each). CDR1 is SGHNT and CDR2 is YENEEA in the germline V gene. V dropped 6 bases and J dropped 3 bases, with 9 bases sitting between them. The CDR3 runs 13 residues. CDR3 protein: CASSGGDKNIQYF. As DNA, the CDR3 is TGTGCCAGCAGTGGGGGAGACAAAAACATTCAGTACTTC.

This clone came up a few times. The CDR3 bases are TGTGCCAGCAGCCAGGCTGTCGAGCAGTACTTC. Translating it yields CASSQAVEQYF. The chain has TRBV3-1 (or the pseudogene TRBV3-2) and TRBJ2-7; D is uncertain. The V gene lost 3 bases and the J gene lost 6 bases, with 6 bases spanning the gap. CDR3 length equals 11 residues. Germline V gene sequence: CDR1 LGHDT, CDR2 YNNKEL (reference sequence).

V gene TRBV7-3 combines with J gene TRBJ2-1; maybe TRBD2 (7 bases). Per the germline V gene, CDR1 is SGHTA and CDR2 is FQGTGA. With 7 bases removed from V and 7 bases from J, the gap between germline ends came to 32 bases. This CDR3 contains 19 residues. The CDR3 nucleotides read TGTGCCAGCATCAATACAAGTCCCAGCGGGGATCGCAGGGGAAATGAGCAGTTCTTC. It translates to CASINTSPSGDRRGNEQFF.

V gene TRBV6-5 combines with J gene TRBJ1-1; D is perhaps TRBD1 (5 bases). CDR1 is MNHEY, CDR2 SVGAGI, per germline. The CDR3 has 14 amino acids. Trimming shortened V by 5 bases and J by 7 bases, and 17 bases separated the two germline ends. The DNA for the CDR3 is TGTGCCAGCAGTCCACAAATGACAGAAAATGAAGCTTTCTTT. Protein product: CASSPQMTENEAFF.

The chain employs TRBV9 and TRBJ2-7; no firm D call. CDR3 length: 15 residues. From germline, CDR1 is SGDLS and CDR2 YYNGEE. V dropped 1 base and J dropped 6 bases, with 17 bases sitting between them. CDR3 nucleotides: TGTGCCAGCAGCGTATCGGCGAACCCCTCTGGCGAGCAGTACTTC. It translates to CASSVSANPSGEQYF.

This rearrangement joins TRBV25-1 to TRBJ1-6; D is perhaps TRBD1 (6 bases). From germline, CDR1 is MGHDK and CDR2 SYGVNS. Between the trimmed V and J ends, which lost 1 base and 7 bases, there was a span of 11 bases. The CDR3 has 15 amino acids. CDR3 region: CASSEFQGRNSPLHF. The CDR3 nucleotides read TGTGCCAGCAGTGAATTCCAGGGGAGGAATTCACCCCTCCACTTT.

CDR3 region: CASSVVGAPSGNTIYF. As DNA, the CDR3 is TGTGCCAGCAGCGTAGTGGGGGCCCCCTCTGGAAACACCATATATTTT. The chain employs TRBV9 and TRBJ1-3, with a possible D match to TRBD1 (6 bases). The germline V gene has CDR1 SGDLS and CDR2 YYNGEE. Trimming cost V 0 bases and J 0 bases, with 10 bases left between them. This CDR3 has 16 residues.

The gene calls are TRBV6-5 and TRBJ2-7; D possibly corresponds to TRBD1 (6 bases). Germline CDR1 is MNHEY and CDR2 is SVGAGI. The CDR3 totals 13 residues. The V end was cut by 2 bases, the J end by 6 bases, with 11 bases between. The CDR3, as DNA: TGTGCCAGCAGTTACGAACAGGGCAGCGAGCAGTACTTC. Encoded protein: CASSYEQGSEQYF.

This chain links TRBV25-1 with TRBJ2-1; 9 bases agree with TRBD1. This CDR3 has 17 residues. Per the germline V gene, CDR1 is MGHDK and CDR2 is SYGVNS. V gave up 2 bases and J gave up 5 bases; unmatched junction bases: 10. The CDR3 DNA reads as TGTGCCAGCAGTGAACTCTCCGGGACAGGGTTTGACAATGAGCAGTTCTTC. Protein: CASSELSGTGFDNEQFF.

This chain links TRBV2 with TRBJ2-1, with 11 bases that match TRBD2. This CDR3 has 15 residues. Germline values: CDR1 SNHLY, CDR2 FYNNEI. V trimming: 6 bases; J trimming: 5 bases; junction bases outside the gene matches: 6. The CDR3 spells CASRPGLAENNEQFF. CDR3 DNA sequence: TGTGCCAGCAGACCGGGACTAGCGGAAAACAATGAGCAGTTCTTC.

V and J are TRBV7-9 and TRBJ2-7; 7 bases agree with TRBD1. The CDR3 has 14 residues. Trimming took 5 bases from V and 1 from J; bases not matched to a gene: 5. Germline V lookup: CDR1 SEHNR, CDR2 FQNEAQ (reference sequence). The CDR3 DNA follows: TGTGCCAGCAGCCCCGTGGACAGGTCCTACGAGCAGTACTTC. Encoded protein: CASSPVDRSYEQYF. The variable domain in full, completed from reference TRBV7-9 and TRBJ2-7, reads DTGVSQNPRHKITKRGQNVTFRCDPISEHNRLYWYRQTLGQGPEFLTYFQNEAQLEKSRLLSDRFSAERPKGSFSTLEIQRTEQGDSAMYLCASSPVDRSYEQYFGPGTRLTVT.